The T cell receptor beta chain described here comes from a study of response to subunit inactivated influenza vaccine. TCRdb independently ran MiXCR on the RT-PCR reads; one entry per CDR3 protein. This sample has more than 250,000 distinct CDR3 sequences, with 20% to 25% found just once. Germline lookup yields CDR1 MDHEN and CDR2 SYDVKM. The V and J ends lost 5 bases and 2 bases, in that order; junction bases with no gene match: 4. This CDR3 has 15 amino acids. Sequenced material: PBMCs from blood, taken about 20 months after vaccination. The source of this sequence is a man between 50 and 75 years old who received an inactivated influenza vaccine. The chain recombines TRBV28 with TRBJ2-1; 9 bases are shared with TRBD1. CDR3 residues: CASSTGTGPYNEQFF. CDR3 DNA sequence: TGTGCCAGCAGTACAGGGACAGGGCCCTACAATGAGCAGTTCTTC.